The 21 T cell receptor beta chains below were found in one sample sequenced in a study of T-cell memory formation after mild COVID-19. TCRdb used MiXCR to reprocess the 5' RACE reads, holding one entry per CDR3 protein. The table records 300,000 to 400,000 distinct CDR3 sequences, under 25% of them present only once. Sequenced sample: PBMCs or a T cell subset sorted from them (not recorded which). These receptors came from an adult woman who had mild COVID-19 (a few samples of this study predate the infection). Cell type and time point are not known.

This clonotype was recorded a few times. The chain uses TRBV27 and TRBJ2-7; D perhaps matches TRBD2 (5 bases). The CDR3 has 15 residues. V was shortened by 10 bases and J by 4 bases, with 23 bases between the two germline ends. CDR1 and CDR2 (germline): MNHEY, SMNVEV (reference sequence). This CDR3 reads CATSSGLAGVYEQYF. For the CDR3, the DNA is TGTGCCACCAGCTCCGGGCTAGCAGGAGTGTACGAGCAGTACTTC.

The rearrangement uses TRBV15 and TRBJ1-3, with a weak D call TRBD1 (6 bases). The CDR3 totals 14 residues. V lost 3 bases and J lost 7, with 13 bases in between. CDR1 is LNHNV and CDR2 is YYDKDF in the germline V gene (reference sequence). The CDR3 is CATSRATGSNTIYF. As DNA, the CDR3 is TGTGCCACCAGCAGGGCCACAGGGAGTAACACCATATATTTT. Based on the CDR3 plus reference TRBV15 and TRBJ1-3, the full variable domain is DAMVIQNPRYQVTQFGKPVTLSCSQTLNHNVMYWYQQKSSQAPKLLFHYYDKDFNNEADTPDNFQSRRPNTSFCFLDIRSPGLGDTAMYLCATSRATGSNTIYFGEGSWLTVV.

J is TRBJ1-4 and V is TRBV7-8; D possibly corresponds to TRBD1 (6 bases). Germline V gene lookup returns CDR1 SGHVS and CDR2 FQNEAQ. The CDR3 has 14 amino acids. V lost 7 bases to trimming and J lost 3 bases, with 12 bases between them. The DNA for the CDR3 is TGTGCCAGCAAGAGGACAGCCTCTAATGAAAAACTGTTTTTT. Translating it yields CASKRTASNEKLFF.

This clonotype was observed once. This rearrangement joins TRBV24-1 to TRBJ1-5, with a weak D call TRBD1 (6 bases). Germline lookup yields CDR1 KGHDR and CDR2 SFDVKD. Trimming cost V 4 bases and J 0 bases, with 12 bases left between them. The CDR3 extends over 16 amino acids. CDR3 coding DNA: TGTGCCACCAGTGACTCCGGACAGATTAGCAATCAGCCCCAGCATTTT. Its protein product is CATSDSGQISNQPQHF.

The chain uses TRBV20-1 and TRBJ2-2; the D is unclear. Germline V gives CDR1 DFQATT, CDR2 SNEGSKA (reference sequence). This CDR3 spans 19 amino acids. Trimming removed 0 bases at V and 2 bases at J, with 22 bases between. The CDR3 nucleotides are TGCAGTGCTAGAGAGTCCTGGGGTGCGGCAGGAGTTAACACCGGGGAGCTGTTTTTT. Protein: CSARESWGAAGVNTGELFF.

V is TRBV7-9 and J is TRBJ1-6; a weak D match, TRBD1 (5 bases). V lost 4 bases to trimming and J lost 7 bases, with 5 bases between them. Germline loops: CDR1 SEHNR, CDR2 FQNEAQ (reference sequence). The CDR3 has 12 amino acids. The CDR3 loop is CASSSGNSPLHF. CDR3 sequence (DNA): TGTGCCAGCAGCTCAGGGAATTCACCCCTCCACTTT.

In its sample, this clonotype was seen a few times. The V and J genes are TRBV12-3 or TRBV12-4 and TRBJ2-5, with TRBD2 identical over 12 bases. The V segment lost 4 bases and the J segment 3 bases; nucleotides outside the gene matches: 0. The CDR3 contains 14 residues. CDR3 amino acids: CASSSSGREETQYF. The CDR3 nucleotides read TGTGCCAGCAGTTCTAGCGGGAGGGAAGAGACCCAGTACTTC.

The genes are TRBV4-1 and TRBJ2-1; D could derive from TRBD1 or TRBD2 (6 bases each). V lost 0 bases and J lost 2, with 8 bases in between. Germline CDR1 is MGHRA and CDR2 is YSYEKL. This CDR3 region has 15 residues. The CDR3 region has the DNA TGCGCCAGCAGCCAAGAAGGGGGGACCTACAATGAGCAGTTCTTC. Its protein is CASSQEGGTYNEQFF.

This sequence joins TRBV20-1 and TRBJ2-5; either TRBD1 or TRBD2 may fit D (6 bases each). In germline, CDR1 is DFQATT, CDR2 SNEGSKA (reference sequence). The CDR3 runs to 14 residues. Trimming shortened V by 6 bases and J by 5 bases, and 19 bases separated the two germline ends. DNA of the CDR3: TGCAGTGCCAACGGGGGCCTCCGAGGGGAGACCCAGTACTTC. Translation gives CSANGGLRGETQYF.

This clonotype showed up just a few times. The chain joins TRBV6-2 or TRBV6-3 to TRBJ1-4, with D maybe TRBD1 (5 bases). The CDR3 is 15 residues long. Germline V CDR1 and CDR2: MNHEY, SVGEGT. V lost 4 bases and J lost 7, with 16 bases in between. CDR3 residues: CASSFGPGRGEKLFF. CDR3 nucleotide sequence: TGTGCCAGCAGTTTTGGGCCCGGGAGGGGTGAAAAACTGTTTTTT.

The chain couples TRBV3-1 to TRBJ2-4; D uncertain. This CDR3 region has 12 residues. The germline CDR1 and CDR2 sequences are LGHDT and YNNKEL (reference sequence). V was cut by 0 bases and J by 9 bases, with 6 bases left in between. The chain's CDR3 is CASSQDIGIQYF. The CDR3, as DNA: TGTGCCAGCAGCCAAGATATAGGCATTCAGTACTTC.

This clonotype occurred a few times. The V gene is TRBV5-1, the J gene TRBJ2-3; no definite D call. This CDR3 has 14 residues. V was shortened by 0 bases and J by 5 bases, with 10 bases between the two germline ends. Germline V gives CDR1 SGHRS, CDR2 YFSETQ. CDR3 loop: CASSLGPPQDTQYF. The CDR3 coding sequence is TGCGCCAGCAGCTTGGGCCCCCCCCAAGATACGCAGTATTTT.

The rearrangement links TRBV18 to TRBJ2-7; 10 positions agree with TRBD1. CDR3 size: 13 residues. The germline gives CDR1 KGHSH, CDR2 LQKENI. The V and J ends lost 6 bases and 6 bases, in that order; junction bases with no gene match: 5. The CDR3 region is CASSRGDRGEQYF. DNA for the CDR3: TGTGCCAGCTCTCGTGGGGACAGGGGCGAGCAGTACTTC.

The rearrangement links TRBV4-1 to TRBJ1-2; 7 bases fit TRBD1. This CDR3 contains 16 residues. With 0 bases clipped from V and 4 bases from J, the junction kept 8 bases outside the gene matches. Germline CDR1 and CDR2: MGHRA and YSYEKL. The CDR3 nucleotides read TGCGCCAGCAGCCAAGAGGGGAACAGGGGCCTCTATGGCTACACCTTC. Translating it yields CASSQEGNRGLYGYTF.

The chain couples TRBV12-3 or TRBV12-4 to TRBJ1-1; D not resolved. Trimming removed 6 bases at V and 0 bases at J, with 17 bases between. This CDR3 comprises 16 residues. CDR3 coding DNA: TGTGCCAGCAGCCCAAGACATGTAGTGGTGAACACTGAAGCTTTCTTT. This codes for CASSPRHVVVNTEAFF.

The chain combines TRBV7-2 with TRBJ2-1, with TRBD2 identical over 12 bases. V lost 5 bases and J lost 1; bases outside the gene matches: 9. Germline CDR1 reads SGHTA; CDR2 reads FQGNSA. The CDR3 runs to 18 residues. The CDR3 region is CASSTTRTSGVSYNEQFF. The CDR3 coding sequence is TGTGCCAGCAGCACAACGAGGACTAGCGGGGTATCCTACAATGAGCAGTTCTTC. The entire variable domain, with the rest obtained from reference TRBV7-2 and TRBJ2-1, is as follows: GAGVSQSPSNKVTEKGKDVELRCDPISGHTALYWYRQSLGQGLEFLIYFQGNSAPDKSGLPSDRFSAERTGGSVSTLTIQRTQQEDSAVYLCASSTTRTSGVSYNEQFFGPGTRLTVL.

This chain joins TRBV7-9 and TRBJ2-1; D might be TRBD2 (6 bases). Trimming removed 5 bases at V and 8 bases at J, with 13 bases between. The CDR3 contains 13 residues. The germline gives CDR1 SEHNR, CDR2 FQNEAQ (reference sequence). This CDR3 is CASSPHRDYEQFF. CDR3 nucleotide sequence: TGTGCCAGCAGCCCCCACCGGGACTATGAGCAGTTCTTC.

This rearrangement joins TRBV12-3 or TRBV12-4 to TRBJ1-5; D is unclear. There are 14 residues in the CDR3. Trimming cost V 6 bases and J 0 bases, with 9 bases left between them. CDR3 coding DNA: TGTGCCAGCAGCCCCCCAGATAGCAATCAGCCCCAGCATTTT. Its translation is CASSPPDSNQPQHF.

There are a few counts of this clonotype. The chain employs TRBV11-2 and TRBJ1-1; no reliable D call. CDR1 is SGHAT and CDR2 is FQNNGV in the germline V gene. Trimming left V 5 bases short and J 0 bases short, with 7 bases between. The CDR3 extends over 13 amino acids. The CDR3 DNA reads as TGTGCCAGCAGCCTATACATGAACACTGAAGCTTTCTTT. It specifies CASSLYMNTEAFF.

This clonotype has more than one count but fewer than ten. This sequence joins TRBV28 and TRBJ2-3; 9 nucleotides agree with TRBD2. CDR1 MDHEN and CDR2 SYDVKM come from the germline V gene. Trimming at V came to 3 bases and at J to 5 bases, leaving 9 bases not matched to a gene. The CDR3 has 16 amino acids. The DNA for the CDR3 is TGTGCCAGCAGTTTGCCCCTAGCGGGGTTTAAAGATACGCAGTATTTT. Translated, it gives CASSLPLAGFKDTQYF.

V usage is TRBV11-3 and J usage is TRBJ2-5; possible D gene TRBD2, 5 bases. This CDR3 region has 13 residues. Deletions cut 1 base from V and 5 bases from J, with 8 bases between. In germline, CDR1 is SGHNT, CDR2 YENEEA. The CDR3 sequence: CASSLASHETQYF. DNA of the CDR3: TGTGCCAGCAGCTTAGCTAGCCATGAGACCCAGTACTTC. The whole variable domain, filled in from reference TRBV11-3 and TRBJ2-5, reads EAGVVQSPRYKIIEKKQPVAFWCNPISGHNTLYWYLQNLGQGPELLIRYENEEAVDDSQLPKDRFSAERLKGVDSTLKIQPAELGDSAVYLCASSLASHETQYFGPGTRLLVL.